This T cell receptor beta chain was sequenced during a study of blood T cell repertoires in COVID-19. Trimming at V came to 0 bases and at J to 2 bases, leaving 10 bases not matched to a gene. Germline CDR1 SGHTS, CDR2 YDEGEE. The CDR3 has 18 amino acids. Source study methods: Amplified reference gene primers provided the basis for estimating nucleated cell counts. TCRdb's copy holds only in-frame clones and misses some; the assay was immunoSEQ multiplex PCR. The DNA gave D and trimming, while V, J and clone size come from that table. This table has about 360,000 clones, roughly 90% appearing once. The receptor's source is a woman aged 60-75 years with COVID-19, enrolled during active disease. The sequencing sample was made of peripheral blood. This sequence joins TRBV5-8 and TRBJ1-5; TRBD1 aligns across 8 bases. For the CDR3, the DNA is TGTGCCAGCAGCTTGGCATTCAGGGGGCATGAGGGCAATCAGCCCCAGCATTTT. This codes for CASSLAFRGHEGNQPQHF.